This record concerns one TCR beta chain sequence. The antigen remains unidentified. These data come from a study of cytomegalovirus exposure and HLA in healthy donors. Findings and limits, study-wide: Clonal expansion was found to be greater in HLA-associated TCR beta chains than in equally common others in a later analysis. Rarity marked most TCR sequences, yet some public TCRs occurred in many donors.

PCR employed 60 Vbeta and 13 Jbeta primers. Produced via immunoSEQ multiplex PCR; TCRdb's table is partial and in-frame only. The profile shows over 100,000 clones, 73% of them singletons. As for the donors, each was a healthy bone marrow donor. J gave up 7 bases and V 5 bases, and 8 bases lay outside the gene matches. The CDR3 runs to 15 residues. CDR1 and CDR2 (germline): LNHDA, SQIVND (reference sequence). The clonotype comes from a woman in her thirties in good health and CMV-seronegative. The chain recombines TRBV19 with TRBJ1-6; 7 nucleotides match TRBD1. The sample was PBMCs. The CDR3 region is CASSLRDSRNSPLHF. CDR3 DNA sequence: TGTGCCAGTAGTCTGAGGGACAGTCGAAATTCACCCCTCCACTTT.